These 23 T cell receptor beta chains share one sample of origin, sequenced in a study of cytomegalovirus exposure and HLA in healthy donors. A multiplex PCR was run with 60 Vbeta primers and 13 Jbeta primers. Assay: immunoSEQ multiplex PCR; the TCRdb copy retains only in-frame clones and omits some. The sample lists approximately 99,000 clones, 81% occurring once. The sequenced sample was PBMCs. These receptor sequences come from a man in his forties in good health and CMV-seropositive.

V gene TRBV10-1 combines with J gene TRBJ1-1, with unresolved D. V was trimmed by 7 bases and J by 0 bases, leaving 9 bases between them. The CDR3 length is 13 residues. From germline, CDR1 is WNHNN and CDR2 SYGVQD (reference sequence). The DNA of the CDR3 is TGCGCCAGCAAAACAGATATGAACACTGAAGCTTTCTTT. This gives the protein CASKTDMNTEAFF.

The rearrangement links TRBV19 to TRBJ1-4; 9 nucleotides agree with TRBD1. The CDR3 runs 16 residues. Germline-derived CDR1 and CDR2 are LNHDA and SQIVND (reference sequence). The junction had 8 bases not matched to a gene; V was cut back by 5 bases and J by 4 bases. The CDR3 protein is CASSGGQGSGNEKLFF. As DNA, the CDR3 is TGTGCCAGTAGTGGGGGACAGGGTTCGGGTAATGAAAAACTGTTTTTT.

This chain joins TRBV7-9 and TRBJ2-3; TRBD1 agrees at 9 bases. Germline V gene sequence: CDR1 SEHNR, CDR2 FQNEAQ (reference sequence). The CDR3 has 17 amino acids. V shed 0 bases and J 4 bases; nucleotides not matched to a gene: 8. The CDR3 region has the DNA TGTGCCAGCAGCTTAGCGAGTCAAGGGACAGGGCCAGATACGCAGTATTTT. Encoded protein: CASSLASQGTGPDTQYF.

V is TRBV18 and J is TRBJ1-2; D not resolved. The CDR3 loop spans 12 amino acids. Trimming cost V 2 bases and J 4 bases, with 5 bases left between them. In germline, CDR1 is KGHSH, CDR2 LQKENI. The CDR3: CASSPSAYGYTF. The CDR3 nucleotides read TGTGCCAGCTCACCAAGCGCCTATGGCTACACCTTC.

V and J are TRBV30 and TRBJ2-4, with a weak D call TRBD2 (6 bases). This CDR3 is 14 amino acids long. Germline-derived CDR1 and CDR2 are GTSNPN and SVGIG (reference sequence). The ends were cut back, 0 bases at V and 3 bases at J, with 9 bases in the middle. The CDR3 sequence: CAWSVGDFKNIQYF. In DNA, the CDR3 is TGTGCCTGGAGTGTAGGGGACTTCAAAAACATTCAGTACTTC.

The V call is TRBV10-3, the J call TRBJ1-5; no clear D gene. Germline-derived CDR1 and CDR2 are ENHRY and SYGVKD. The V and J ends lost 11 bases and 5 bases respectively, with 16 bases between them. The CDR3 has 13 amino acids. CDR3 sequence reads: CASGMERDQPQHF. The DNA for the CDR3 is TGTGCCTCCGGGATGGAGAGGGATCAGCCCCAGCATTTT.

This clone has only a few counts. This rearrangement joins TRBV19 to TRBJ2-1; 9 bases match TRBD1. CDR1 and CDR2 from the germline V gene are LNHDA and SQIVND (reference sequence). The CDR3 contains 13 residues. V shed 5 bases and J 6 bases; nucleotides not matched to a gene: 2. The CDR3 DNA reads TGTGCCAGTAGTGTGGACAGGGGCAATGAGCAGTTCTTC. Translated: CASSVDRGNEQFF.

The rearrangement links TRBV5-1 to TRBJ1-1; 8 positions match TRBD1. The CDR3 spans 16 residues. The junction had 11 bases not matched to a gene; V was cut back by 2 bases and J by 5 bases. Germline V lookup: CDR1 SGHRS, CDR2 YFSETQ. The CDR3 loop reads CASSLRPTGGVTEAFF. The CDR3 nucleotides read TGCGCCAGCAGCTTACGACCCACAGGGGGAGTGACTGAAGCTTTCTTT.

The CDR3 nucleotides are TGTGCCAGCACCTTGGGGGGGGCATATGAAGCTTTCTTT. Its protein product is CASTLGGAYEAFF. V usage is TRBV28 and J usage is TRBJ1-1, with D possibly TRBD1 on 6 matching bases. The length of the CDR3 is 13 residues. The germline V gene encodes CDR1 MDHEN and CDR2 SYDVKM. Trimming cost V 7 bases and J 7 bases, with 16 bases left between them.

The chain joins TRBV15 to TRBJ1-1; 8 nucleotides agree with TRBD1. From germline, CDR1 is LNHNV and CDR2 YYDKDF (reference sequence). The CDR3 has 13 residues. Trimming at V came to 11 bases and at J to 4 bases, leaving 9 bases not matched to a gene. For the CDR3, the DNA is TGTGCCGCCACGACAGGGGAAGGCACTGAAGCTTTCTTT. Translation: CAATTGEGTEAFF.

This clone was seen a single time. The genes are TRBV28 and TRBJ2-3, with 7 nucleotides matching TRBD1. The CDR3 is 16 residues long. V gave up 6 bases and J gave up 2 bases; unmatched junction bases: 11. Germline CDR1 is MDHEN and CDR2 is SYDVKM. DNA for the CDR3: TGTGCCAGCAGGGATTTGGACAGGAGCCCCACAGATACGCAGTATTTT. Its protein product is CASRDLDRSPTDTQYF.

This chain uses TRBV5-1 with TRBJ2-3, with D perhaps matching TRBD1 (8 bases). The germline V and J ends were trimmed by 0 bases and 9 bases, with 17 bases remaining between them. CDR3 length: 15 residues. From germline, CDR1 is SGHRS and CDR2 YFSETQ. CDR3 in amino acids: CASSLGNRGGSTQYF. CDR3 bases: TGCGCCAGCAGCTTGGGGAACAGGGGGGGTTCAACGCAGTATTTT.

V and J are TRBV15 and TRBJ2-7; possibly TRBD1 for D (6 bases). Trimming removed 0 bases at V and 6 bases at J, with 6 bases between. CDR1 and CDR2 from the germline V gene are LNHNV and YYDKDF (reference sequence). CDR3 length: 12 amino acids. CDR3: CATSRDRGEQYF. For the CDR3, the DNA is TGTGCCACCAGCAGAGACAGGGGCGAGCAGTACTTC.

This clone appeared a few times. The CDR3 bases are TGTGCCAGCAGGCCGGGACAGGGCTTACCGGGTGAGGAGCATCAGCCCCAGCATTTT. Translated, it gives CASRPGQGLPGEEHQPQHF. The chain couples TRBV2 to TRBJ1-5, with 9 bases that match TRBD1. The CDR3 runs to 19 residues. The junction had 20 bases not matched to a gene; V was cut back by 6 bases and J by 5 bases. Looked up from germline, CDR1 is SNHLY and CDR2 is FYNNEI.

This chain connects TRBV9 to TRBJ2-3, with D possibly TRBD1 on 6 matching bases. The ends were cut back, 4 bases at V and 5 bases at J, with 11 bases in the middle. Per the germline V gene, CDR1 is SGDLS and CDR2 is YYNGEE. The CDR3 runs 13 residues. CDR3 sequence reads: CASSSQQGDTQYF. The DNA for the CDR3 is TGTGCCAGCAGCTCACAACAGGGAGATACGCAGTATTTT.

This clone was picked up one time. The V call is TRBV27, the J call TRBJ2-2; TRBD1 aligns across 11 bases. V dropped 4 bases and J dropped 5; count of bases not matched to a gene: 6. Germline-derived CDR1 and CDR2 are MNHEY and SMNVEV (reference sequence). The CDR3 covers 16 residues. CDR3 sequence: CASSSTDRGLTGELFF. The CDR3 DNA sequence: TGTGCCAGCAGTTCGACGGACAGGGGGCTTACCGGGGAGCTGTTTTTT.

In this sample, this clone turned up many times. J is TRBJ1-1 and V is TRBV6-6; 7 nucleotides line up with TRBD1. Germline V gene sequence: CDR1 MNHNY, CDR2 SVGAGI (reference sequence). V trimming: 6 bases; J trimming: 7 bases; junction bases outside the gene matches: 8. The CDR3 runs 13 residues. CDR3: CASRNTGESEAFF. For the CDR3, the DNA is TGTGCCAGCAGGAATACAGGGGAGAGTGAAGCTTTCTTT.

This clone was observed a few times. The junction departs from the called germline gene at one end, perhaps through a read error. V gene TRBV27 combines with J gene TRBJ2-6; D is perhaps TRBD2 (6 bases). The CDR3 contains 14 residues. Germline V gives CDR1 MNHEY, CDR2 SMNVEV (reference sequence). CDR3 DNA: TGTGCCAGCAGCCCCGGGGGAGTGGCCAACGGCCTGACTTTC. Encoded protein: CASSPGGVANGLTF. Full variable domain (remainder filled in from reference TRBV27 and TRBJ2-6): EAQVTQNPRYLITVTGKKLTVTCSQNMNHEYMSWYRQDPGLGLRQIYYSMNVEVTDKGDVPEGYKVSRKEKRNFPLILESPSPNQTSLYFCASSPGGVANGLTFGAGSRLTVL.

This clone was counted a few times. CDR3 residues: CASSLGPSGGDEQFF. The CDR3 nucleotides are TGCGCCAGCAGCTTGGGACCTAGCGGGGGCGATGAGCAGTTCTTC. The V gene is TRBV5-1, the J gene TRBJ2-1; 10 bases agree with TRBD2. Germline values: CDR1 SGHRS, CDR2 YFSETQ. CDR3 length: 15 residues. Unmatched junction bases numbered 5, after V lost 0 bases and J lost 8 bases. Drawing the rest from reference TRBV5-1 and TRBJ2-1, the complete variable domain is KAGVTQTPRYLIKTRGQQVTLSCSPISGHRSVSWYQQTPGQGLQFLFEYFSETQRNKGNFPGRFSGRQFSNSRSEMNVSTLELGDSALYLCASSLGPSGGDEQFFGPGTRLTVL.

This chain links TRBV7-9 with TRBJ2-1; D is unclear. Germline values: CDR1 SEHNR, CDR2 FQNEAQ (reference sequence). V lost 5 bases, J lost 15 bases, and 20 bases lay in between. CDR3 length: 13 amino acids. The CDR3 sequence: CASSADGPGAPFF. Written as DNA, the CDR3 is TGTGCCAGCAGCGCCGACGGTCCGGGTGCGCCGTTCTTC.

With respect to this clone: A junction end diverges from the germline sequence, so it may reflect a read error. This chain connects TRBV7-9 to TRBJ2-5, with TRBD2 matching 11 bases. The length of the CDR3 is 17 residues. Germline CDR1 reads SEHNR; CDR2 reads FQNEAQ (reference sequence). The DNA for the CDR3 is TGTTCCAGCAGCCCAAGGACTAGCGGGCCCTACGAGGGGTTACGGTACTTC. This gives the protein CSSSPRTSGPYEGLRYF.

The chain joins TRBV10-3 to TRBJ1-6; 7 bases match TRBD1. V gave up 5 bases and J gave up 0 bases; unmatched junction bases: 10. CDR3 size: 18 residues. In germline, CDR1 is ENHRY, CDR2 SYGVKD. The CDR3 is CAISSPPDRSSYNSPLHF. The CDR3 DNA follows: TGTGCCATCAGTTCCCCCCCGGACAGGAGCTCCTATAATTCACCCCTCCACTTT.

The genes are TRBV6-5 and TRBJ2-7; D is perhaps TRBD1 (6 bases). Germline V gene sequence: CDR1 MNHEY, CDR2 SVGAGI. The CDR3 contains 15 residues. Trimming took off 2 bases at V and 0 bases at J, with 11 bases between the two ends. The chain's CDR3 is CASSYDGGPSYEQYF. CDR3 DNA: TGTGCCAGCAGTTACGATGGGGGCCCCTCCTACGAGCAGTACTTC.